This passage covers 17 T cell receptor beta chains from one sample sequenced in a study of blood T cell repertoires in COVID-19. TCRdb keeps only in-frame clones here, not all; method: immunoSEQ multiplex PCR. The sample yields over 200,000 clones, around 90% seen once. The sample consisted of peripheral blood. Receptors originate from a woman aged 18-30 years who had recovered from COVID-19.

This clone was counted once. V is TRBV30 and J is TRBJ1-4, with D hard to call. The germline CDR1 and CDR2 sequences are GTSNPN and SVGIG (reference sequence). The CDR3 spans 12 residues. The V gene lost 2 bases and the J gene lost 6 bases, with 7 bases spanning the gap. The CDR3 region is CAWSRRDEKLFF. The CDR3 region has the DNA TGTGCCTGGAGTAGGAGGGATGAAAAACTGTTTTTT.

This clone was seen only once. The CDR3, as DNA: TGTGCCAGCAGGGCAGGAACCGGGGAGCTGTTTTTT. This gives the protein CASRAGTGELFF. This chain connects TRBV6-5 to TRBJ2-2; D is unclear. V dropped 6 bases and J dropped 5 bases, with 7 bases sitting between them. Germline V gives CDR1 MNHEY, CDR2 SVGAGI. CDR3 length: 12 amino acids.

The rearrangement joins TRBV9 to TRBJ1-1, with D possibly TRBD1 on 6 matching bases. Germline lookup yields CDR1 SGDLS and CDR2 YYNGEE. The CDR3 extends over 14 amino acids. Trimming pared 0 bases from V and 4 bases from J, leaving 10 bases between. CDR3 in amino acids: CASSVALGGTEAFF. The CDR3 DNA reads TGTGCCAGCAGCGTAGCTTTAGGGGGCACTGAAGCTTTCTTT.

The V call is TRBV7-9, the J call TRBJ1-1; 7 nucleotides align to TRBD1. There are 13 residues in the CDR3. Trimming at V came to 2 bases and at J to 7 bases, leaving 4 bases not matched to a gene. Germline-derived CDR1 and CDR2 are SEHNR and FQNEAQ (reference sequence). CDR3 bases: TGTGCCAGCAGCTTACCAGGGGGAGGTGAAGCTTTCTTT. Protein: CASSLPGGGEAFF.

CDR3 coding DNA: TGCAGCGTTGCCGGGATCGCAGATACGCAGTATTTT. As protein: CSVAGIADTQYF. This sequence joins TRBV29-1 and TRBJ2-3; a possible D gene is TRBD2 (5 bases). CDR1 SQVTM and CDR2 ANQGSEA come from the germline V gene. Trimming stripped 4 bases from V and 4 bases from J, with 9 bases between. This CDR3 contains 12 residues.

The genes are TRBV11-3 and TRBJ1-2, with 9 bases matching TRBD1. Germline CDR1 SGHNT, CDR2 YENEEA. After removal of 5 bases from V and 2 bases from J, the junction contained 9 bases not matched to a gene. The CDR3 spans 16 residues. The DNA of the CDR3 is TGTGCCAGCAGCCTACCCGGACAGGGGAGGAACTATGGCTACACCTTC. Translation gives CASSLPGQGRNYGYTF.

The sample holds one count of this clone. The CDR3 is CASSPTDNYGYTF. The CDR3 DNA follows: TGTGCCAGCAGCCCGACAGATAACTATGGCTACACCTTC. The V and J genes are TRBV5-6 and TRBJ1-2; D is perhaps TRBD1 (5 bases). The germline CDR1 and CDR2 sequences are SGHDT and YYEEEE. This CDR3 is built from 13 residues. V was clipped by 4 bases and J by 1 base, with 8 bases between them.

This clone was detected only a few times. The genes are TRBV5-6 and TRBJ1-1, with D possibly matching TRBD1 (6 bases). The CDR3 contains 16 residues. V gave up 3 bases and J gave up 3 bases, with 18 bases separating them. Germline V gene sequence: CDR1 SGHDT, CDR2 YYEEEE. Here the CDR3 DNA reads TGTGCCAGCAGCTGGGGGTATGGGACACCGCACACTGAAGCTTTCTTT. Residues: CASSWGYGTPHTEAFF.

This clone was observed a single time. The chain has TRBV3-1 (or the pseudogene TRBV3-2) and TRBJ2-7; D may be TRBD2 (9 bases). Per the germline V gene, CDR1 is LGHDT and CDR2 is YNNKEL (reference sequence). The CDR3 length is 22 residues. Trimming stripped 5 bases from V and 4 bases from J, with 39 bases between. The CDR3, as DNA: TGTGCCAGCAGCGAAGGACAGGGATGGGGGACTAGCTACATCGGATATGGATACGAGCAGTACTTC. Residues: CASSEGQGWGTSYIGYGYEQYF.

The V call is TRBV7-9, the J call TRBJ2-1, with 8 positions matching TRBD2. The CDR3 consists of 17 residues. The V gene's germline CDR1 is SEHNR and CDR2 FQNEAQ (reference sequence). Trimming removed 1 base from V and 0 bases from J; junction bases left unmatched: 5. The DNA for the CDR3 is TGTGCCAGCAGCTTAGTAAGCGGGAGTTACTCCTACAATGAGCAGTTCTTC. This encodes CASSLVSGSYSYNEQFF.

The chain couples TRBV7-6 to TRBJ2-5; tentative D call: TRBD1 (6 bases). V shed 4 bases and J shed 2 bases, with 11 bases lying between them. The CDR3 extends over 14 amino acids. Germline CDR1 SGHVS, CDR2 FNYEAQ. The CDR3 region has the DNA TGTGCCAGCAGCTCTTGGACAGAACAAGAGACCCAGTACTTC. Translation gives CASSSWTEQETQYF. The full variable domain, in which reference TRBV7-6 and TRBJ2-5 provide the parts outside the CDR3, is GAGVSQSPRYKVTKRGQDVALRCDPISGHVSLYWYRQALGQGPEFLTYFNYEAQQDKSGLPNDRFSAERPEGSISTLTIQRTEQRDSAMYRCASSSWTEQETQYFGPGTRLLVL.

This clone was counted a single time. The V call is TRBV11-2, the J call TRBJ1-4, with no clear D. The CDR3 length is 14 residues. V lost 5 bases to trimming and J lost 5 bases, with 12 bases between them. CDR1 is SGHAT, CDR2 FQNNGV, per germline. This chain's CDR3 is CASSHWSRNEKLFF. CDR3 DNA: TGTGCCAGCAGCCACTGGTCCCGGAATGAAAAACTGTTTTTT.

The chain joins TRBV4-3 to TRBJ2-2, with D maybe TRBD2 (6 bases). Germline V gene data show CDR1 as LGHNA and CDR2 as YSLEER. The CDR3 runs to 17 residues. The V end lost 0 bases, the J end lost 2 bases, and 13 bases lay between the germline ends. For the CDR3, the DNA is TGCGCCAGCAGCCAAGATCAGGCTAGCGCTAACACCGGGGAGCTGTTTTTT. The encoded protein is CASSQDQASANTGELFF.

V usage is TRBV6-5 and J usage is TRBJ2-7, with 7 bases that match TRBD1. The CDR3 runs to 14 residues. Germline CDR1 and CDR2: MNHEY and SVGAGI. V lost 2 bases, J lost 3 bases, and 4 bases stayed unmatched. CDR3 DNA sequence: TGTGCCAGCAGTTACGCCCGGGACAGCTACGAGCAGTACTTC. Encoded protein: CASSYARDSYEQYF.

The J gene is TRBJ2-7, the V gene TRBV9, with D perhaps TRBD2 (6 bases). Germline values: CDR1 SGDLS, CDR2 YYNGEE. Trimming stripped 0 bases from V and 4 bases from J, with 11 bases between. The CDR3 length is 14 residues. The CDR3 reads CASSVGREGYEQYF. DNA of the CDR3: TGTGCCAGCAGCGTAGGGCGGGAAGGGTACGAGCAGTACTTC.

This chain links TRBV10-3 with TRBJ2-1, with TRBD1 matching 10 bases. Per germline, CDR1 ENHRY and CDR2 SYGVKD. The CDR3 extends over 12 amino acids. Losses at the gene ends were 6 bases for V and 8 bases for J; bases not matched to a gene: 1. CDR3 residues: CAIRGTGDEQFF. CDR3 DNA: TGTGCCATCAGAGGGACAGGGGATGAGCAGTTCTTC.

The chain joins TRBV15 to TRBJ1-1; weak D call: TRBD1 (6 bases). The germline V gene has CDR1 LNHNV and CDR2 YYDKDF (reference sequence). The CDR3 is 15 residues long. V was cut by 8 bases and J by 5 bases, with 21 bases left in between. The CDR3 DNA follows: TGTGCCACCGGCCTGAGAGGGGGGGTGCGGACTGAAGCTTTCTTT. It codes for CATGLRGGVRTEAFF.